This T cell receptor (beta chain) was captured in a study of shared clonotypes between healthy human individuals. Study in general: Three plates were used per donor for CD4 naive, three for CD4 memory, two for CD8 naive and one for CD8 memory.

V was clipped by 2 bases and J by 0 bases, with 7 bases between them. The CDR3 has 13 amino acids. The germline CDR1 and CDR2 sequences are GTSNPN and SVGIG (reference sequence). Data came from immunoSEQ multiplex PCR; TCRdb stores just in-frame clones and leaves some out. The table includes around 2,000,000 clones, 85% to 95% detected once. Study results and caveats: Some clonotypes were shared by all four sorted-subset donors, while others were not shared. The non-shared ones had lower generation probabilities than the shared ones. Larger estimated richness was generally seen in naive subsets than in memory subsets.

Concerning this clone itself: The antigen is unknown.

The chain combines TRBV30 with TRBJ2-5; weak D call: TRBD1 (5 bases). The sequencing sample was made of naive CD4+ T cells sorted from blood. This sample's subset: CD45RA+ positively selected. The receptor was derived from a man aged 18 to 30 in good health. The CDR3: CAWSKGYQETQYF. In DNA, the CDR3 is TGTGCCTGGAGTAAGGGGTACCAAGAGACCCAGTACTTC.